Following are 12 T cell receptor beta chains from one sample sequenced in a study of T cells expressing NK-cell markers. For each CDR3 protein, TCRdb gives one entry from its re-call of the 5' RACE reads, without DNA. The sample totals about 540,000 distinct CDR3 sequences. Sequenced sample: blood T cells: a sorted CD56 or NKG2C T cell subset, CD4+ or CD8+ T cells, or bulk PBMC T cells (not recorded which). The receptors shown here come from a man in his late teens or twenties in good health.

CDR3 in amino acids: CASSLVRGTGESYTF. V usage is TRBV7-2 and J usage is TRBJ1-2; the D call of TRBD1 rests on TCRdb alone, since no DNA is present to check it. CDR1 and CDR2 from the germline V gene are SGHTA and FQGNSA. CDR3 length: 15 residues.

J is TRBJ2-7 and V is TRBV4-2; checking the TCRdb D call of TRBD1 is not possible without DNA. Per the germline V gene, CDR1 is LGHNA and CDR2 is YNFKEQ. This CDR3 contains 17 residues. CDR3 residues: CASSQANTQGYSYEQYF.

CDR3: CASSLDSGVGTDTQYF. The chain joins TRBV28 to TRBJ2-3; there is no DNA to check the TCRdb D call of TRBD2. CDR3 length: 16 amino acids. CDR1 is MDHEN, CDR2 SYDVKM, per germline.

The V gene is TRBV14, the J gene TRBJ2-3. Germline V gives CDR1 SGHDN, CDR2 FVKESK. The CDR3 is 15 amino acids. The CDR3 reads CASRGTLTNTDTQYF.

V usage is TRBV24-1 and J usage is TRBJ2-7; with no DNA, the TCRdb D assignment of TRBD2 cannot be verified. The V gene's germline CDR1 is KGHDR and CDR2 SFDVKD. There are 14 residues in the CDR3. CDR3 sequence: CATPTGTTTYEQYF.

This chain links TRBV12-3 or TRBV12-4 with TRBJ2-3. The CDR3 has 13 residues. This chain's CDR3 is CVTAADLGNTQYF.

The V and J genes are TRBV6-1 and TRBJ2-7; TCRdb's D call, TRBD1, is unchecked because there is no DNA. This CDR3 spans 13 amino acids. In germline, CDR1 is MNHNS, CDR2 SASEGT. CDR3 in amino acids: CASSPGQPLEQYF.

The chain's CDR3 is CASKFGSEQYF. The V gene is TRBV19, the J gene TRBJ2-7. The length of the CDR3 is 11 residues. CDR1 and CDR2 from the germline V gene are LNHDA and SQIVND (reference sequence). Together with reference TRBV19 and TRBJ2-7, the CDR3 gives the full variable domain: DGGITQSPKYLFRKEGQNVTLSCEQNLNHDAMYWYRQDPGQGLRLIYYSQIVNDFQKGDIAEGYSVSREKKESFPLTVTSAQKNPTAFYLCASKFGSEQYFGPGTRLTVT.

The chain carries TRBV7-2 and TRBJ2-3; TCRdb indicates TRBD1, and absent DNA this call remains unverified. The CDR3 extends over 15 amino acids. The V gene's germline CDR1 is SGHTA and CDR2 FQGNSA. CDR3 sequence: CASSLQGTHTDTQYF.

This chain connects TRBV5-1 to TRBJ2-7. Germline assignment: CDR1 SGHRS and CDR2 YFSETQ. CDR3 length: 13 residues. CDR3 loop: CASSLDRGSEQYF.

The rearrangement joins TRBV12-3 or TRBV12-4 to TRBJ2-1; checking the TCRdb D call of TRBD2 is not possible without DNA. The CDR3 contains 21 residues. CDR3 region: CASSLGTSGRITELSYNEQFF.

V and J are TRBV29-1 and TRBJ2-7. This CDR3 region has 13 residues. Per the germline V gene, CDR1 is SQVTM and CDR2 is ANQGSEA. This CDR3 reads CSVEDSTSYEQYF.